These 24 T cell receptor beta chains originate from one sample sequenced in a study of CD4+ T cells in melanoma. Some clones are missing from TCRdb's copy, which holds only in-frame ones; the method was immunoSEQ multiplex PCR. This table holds around 12,000 clones, almost 70% found once. The specimen sequenced was cells from a culture (not recorded whether cultured in vitro). The receptor set was obtained from a human donor with melanoma.

The chain couples TRBV5-8 to TRBJ1-5, with unresolved D. The germline V gene has CDR1 SGHTS and CDR2 YDEGEE. The CDR3 contains 12 residues. Trimming left V 1 base short and J 5 bases short, with 4 bases between. Here the CDR3 reads CASSLSYQPQHF. Written as DNA, the CDR3 is TGTGCCAGCAGCTTGTCTTATCAGCCCCAGCATTTT.

Judged by abundance, this clone is large. The chain combines TRBV5-1 with TRBJ1-1, with a possible D match to TRBD1 (5 bases). Germline V gene data show CDR1 as SGHRS and CDR2 as YFSETQ. V was shortened by 3 bases and J by 5 bases, with 14 bases between the two germline ends. The CDR3 contains 14 residues. The CDR3 nucleotides read TGCGCCAGCAGCTCCGAGGGGATGGGGACTGAAGCTTTCTTT. This translates into CASSSEGMGTEAFF.

The chain is built from TRBV5-1 and TRBJ2-3; TRBD2 might be the D (6 bases). The CDR3 length is 15 residues. Per germline, CDR1 SGHRS and CDR2 YFSETQ. V was clipped by 0 bases and J by 5 bases, with 13 bases between them. The CDR3 here is CASSLGGTSGDTQYF. CDR3 bases: TGCGCCAGCAGCTTGGGGGGGACTTCGGGAGATACGCAGTATTTT.

The chain recombines TRBV7-8 with TRBJ2-1, with D hard to call. Germline V gives CDR1 SGHVS, CDR2 FQNEAQ. CDR3 length: 19 amino acids. Trimming took off 0 bases at V and 3 bases at J, with 21 bases between the two ends. In nucleotides, the CDR3 is TGTGCCAGCAGCTTAGCGAGGTTTGCCGGGCAGCATCGCTACAATGAGCAGTTCTTC. Translating gives CASSLARFAGQHRYNEQFF. The variable domain in full, with the rest retrieved from reference TRBV7-8 and TRBJ2-1, is GAGVSQSPRYKVAKRGQDVALRCDPISGHVSLFWYQQALGQGPEFLTYFQNEAQLDKSGLPSDRFFAERPEGSVSTLKIQRTQQEDSAVYLCASSLARFAGQHRYNEQFFGPGTRLTVL.

The chain joins TRBV19 to TRBJ2-2; D may be TRBD1 (5 bases). This CDR3 has 13 amino acids. Germline CDR1 and CDR2: LNHDA and SQIVND (reference sequence). V shed 6 bases and J shed 2 bases, with 7 bases lying between them. The CDR3 DNA reads as TGTGCCAGTAGACAGGTTAACACCGGGGAGCTGTTTTTT. It translates to CASRQVNTGELFF. The full variable domain, in which reference TRBV19 and TRBJ2-2 provide the parts outside the CDR3, is DGGITQSPKYLFRKEGQNVTLSCEQNLNHDAMYWYRQDPGQGLRLIYYSQIVNDFQKGDIAEGYSVSREKKESFPLTVTSAQKNPTAFYLCASRQVNTGELFFGEGSRLTVL.

The CDR3 here is CASSPTGVDYGYTF. In DNA form, the CDR3 reads TGTGCCAGCTCACCGACAGGGGTTGACTATGGCTACACCTTC. The chain links TRBV18 to TRBJ1-2; 8 bases line up with TRBD1. The V gene end was trimmed by 3 bases and the J gene end by 3 bases; junction bases not matched to a gene: 3. The CDR3 has 14 residues. The germline V gene has CDR1 KGHSH and CDR2 LQKENI.

This chain uses TRBV18 with TRBJ2-7; D is perhaps TRBD1 or TRBD2 (5 bases each). Trimming removed 5 bases at V and 4 bases at J, with 18 bases between. Germline V gene sequence: CDR1 KGHSH, CDR2 LQKENI. CDR3 length: 15 amino acids. As DNA, the CDR3 is TGTGCCAGCTCATCTTCCGGGACCCCTCGGTACGAGCAGTACTTC. Translating gives CASSSSGTPRYEQYF.

The genes are TRBV27 and TRBJ2-3; tentative D call: TRBD2 (6 bases). The CDR3 is 14 amino acids. Trimming removed 1 base at V and 3 bases at J, with 8 bases between. CDR1 and CDR2 from the germline V gene are MNHEY and SMNVEV (reference sequence). CDR3 region: CASSLFGSTDTQYF. The DNA for the CDR3 is TGTGCCAGCAGTTTATTCGGGAGTACAGATACGCAGTATTTT.

This clone was detected only a few times. The J gene is TRBJ1-2, the V gene TRBV28, with 7 bases lining up with TRBD1. The CDR3 sequence is 15 residues long. Per germline, CDR1 MDHEN and CDR2 SYDVKM. Trimming removed 1 base from V and 4 bases from J; junction bases left unmatched: 6. The CDR3 reads CASSLSDRRLYGYTF. For the CDR3, the DNA is TGTGCCAGCAGTTTATCGGACAGGCGTCTCTATGGCTACACCTTC.

The chain uses TRBV12-5 and TRBJ2-2, with 9 bases fitting TRBD2. From germline, CDR1 is LGHNT and CDR2 FRNRAP. This CDR3 spans 15 amino acids. The junction had 3 bases not matched to a gene; V was cut back by 3 bases and J by 4 bases. CDR3 residues: CASGLELAGTGELFF. The CDR3 bases are TGTGCTAGTGGTTTAGAACTAGCGGGCACCGGGGAGCTGTTTTTT.

V gene TRBV9 combines with J gene TRBJ2-7; possible D gene TRBD2, 6 bases. V lost 0 bases and J lost 7, with 14 bases in between. The CDR3 extends over 14 amino acids. CDR1 is SGDLS, CDR2 YYNGEE, per germline. CDR3 in DNA: TGTGCCAGCAGCGTAGCAGGCGGGACCGGGGAGCAGTACTTC. As protein: CASSVAGGTGEQYF.

This clone is deemed medium-sized. The chain has TRBV7-3 and TRBJ1-2; D gene unclear. The CDR3 covers 13 residues. Germline lookup yields CDR1 SGHTA and CDR2 FQGTGA. The germline V and J ends were trimmed by 3 bases and 0 bases, with 5 bases remaining between them. This CDR3 is CASSFLANYGYTF. For the CDR3, the DNA is TGTGCCAGCAGCTTTTTGGCTAACTATGGCTACACCTTC.

The J gene is TRBJ1-1, the V gene TRBV6-1; 9 bases map to TRBD1. Germline V lookup: CDR1 MNHNS, CDR2 SASEGT. V lost 4 bases and J lost 4; bases outside the gene matches: 4. The CDR3 length is 14 residues. CDR3 DNA sequence: TGTGCCAGCAGTGTAACAGGGGGCTCCACTGAAGCTTTCTTT. Its protein product is CASSVTGGSTEAFF.

This chain links TRBV6-6 with TRBJ1-5; no clear D. The ends were cut back, 2 bases at V and 3 bases at J, with 8 bases in the middle. The CDR3 sequence is 14 residues long. Germline V gene data show CDR1 as MNHNY and CDR2 as SVGAGI (reference sequence). The CDR3 reads CASSYVGLNQPQHF. As DNA, the CDR3 is TGTGCCAGCAGTTACGTGGGTCTCAATCAGCCCCAGCATTTT.

This rearrangement joins TRBV23-1 to TRBJ2-1; the D is unclear. TRBV23-1 is labeled an ORF, and its function is uncertain. This CDR3 is built from 14 residues. Trimming cost V 2 bases and J 0 bases, with 5 bases left between them. CDR3 in amino acids: CASSQPGSYNEQFF. For the CDR3, the DNA is TGCGCCAGCAGTCAACCAGGCTCCTACAATGAGCAGTTCTTC.

This chain's CDR3 is CASSSGKISGNTIYF. The CDR3 coding sequence is TGTGCCAGCAGCTCGGGGAAGATCTCTGGAAACACCATATATTTT. The chain combines TRBV13 with TRBJ1-3; D gene unclear. Trimming shortened V by 4 bases and J by 0 bases, and 10 bases separated the two germline ends. The germline V gene encodes CDR1 PRHDT and CDR2 FYEKMQ (reference sequence). CDR3 length: 15 residues.

The CDR3 coding sequence is TGTGCCAGCAGTTACAAGGGGGTTGCTAACTATGGCTACACCTTC. This gives the protein CASSYKGVANYGYTF. This chain uses TRBV6-5 with TRBJ1-2; tentative D call: TRBD1 (6 bases). This CDR3 contains 15 residues. V dropped 2 bases and J dropped 0 bases, with 10 bases sitting between them. Germline CDR1 MNHEY, CDR2 SVGAGI.

This clone was picked up a small number of times. The chain joins TRBV7-6 to TRBJ2-3; no definite D call. The CDR3 loop spans 11 amino acids. The V gene's germline CDR1 is SGHVS and CDR2 FNYEAQ. V was pared by 3 bases and J by 4 bases, with 2 bases between. CDR3: CASSFADTQYF. CDR3 DNA: TGTGCCAGCAGCTTTGCAGATACGCAGTATTTT. Looking up the rest from reference TRBV7-6 and TRBJ2-3 gives the full variable domain: GAGVSQSPRYKVTKRGQDVALRCDPISGHVSLYWYRQALGQGPEFLTYFNYEAQQDKSGLPNDRFSAERPEGSISTLTIQRTEQRDSAMYRCASSFADTQYFGPGTRLTVL.

This clone occurred once. V gene TRBV11-2 combines with J gene TRBJ2-7; D call uncertain. The length of the CDR3 is 13 residues. Looked up from germline, CDR1 is SGHAT and CDR2 is FQNNGV. Trimming stripped 5 bases from V and 3 bases from J, with 11 bases between. The CDR3 nucleotides are TGTGCCAGCAGCCGAAGGGTCTTCTACGAGCAGTACTTC. Protein: CASSRRVFYEQYF.

This clone is a singleton in its sample. The chain recombines TRBV9 with TRBJ2-3; 8 bases are a match to TRBD2. The CDR3 contains 17 residues. CDR1 and CDR2 (germline): SGDLS, YYNGEE. After removal of 4 bases from V and 3 bases from J, the junction contained 13 bases not matched to a gene. This CDR3 reads CASSPRTSRGGTDTQYF. Here the CDR3 DNA reads TGTGCCAGCAGCCCCCGGACTAGCCGCGGAGGAACAGATACGCAGTATTTT. Filled out from reference TRBV9 and TRBJ2-3, the complete variable domain reads DSGVTQTPKHLITATGQRVTLRCSPRSGDLSVYWYQQSLDQGLQFLIQYYNGEERAKGNILERFSAQQFPDLHSELNLSSLELGDSALYFCASSPRTSRGGTDTQYFGPGTRLTVL.

This rearrangement joins TRBV13 to TRBJ2-7; unclear D gene. The CDR3 has 18 amino acids. In germline, CDR1 is PRHDT, CDR2 FYEKMQ (reference sequence). Trimming removed 5 bases at V and 2 bases at J, with 25 bases between. Here the CDR3 DNA reads TGTGCCAGCAGCCCAACTCGAAAATACAGTTTAATTACCTACGAGCAGTACTTC. Protein sequence: CASSPTRKYSLITYEQYF.

This clone was found a few times. The CDR3 DNA is TGTGCCAGCTCACCGAGTATAATGAACACTGAAGCTTTCTTT. Its protein is CASSPSIMNTEAFF. The chain combines TRBV18 with TRBJ1-1; D unclear. Per germline, CDR1 KGHSH and CDR2 LQKENI. V gave up 3 bases and J gave up 0 bases, with 8 bases separating them. The CDR3 sequence is 14 residues long.

The CDR3 spells CASSPRPGNTEAFF. In DNA, the CDR3 is TGTGCCAGCTCACCACGACCGGGGAACACTGAAGCTTTCTTT. V usage is TRBV18 and J usage is TRBJ1-1; D uncertain. This CDR3 has 14 residues. Germline values: CDR1 KGHSH, CDR2 LQKENI. V was cut by 1 base and J by 1 base, with 7 bases left in between. The variable domain in full, with the rest retrieved from reference TRBV18 and TRBJ1-1, is NAGVMQNPRHLVRRRGQEARLRCSPMKGHSHVYWYRQLPEEGLKFMVYLQKENIIDESGMPKERFSAEFPKEGPSILRIQQVVRGDSAAYFCASSPRPGNTEAFFGQGTRLTVV.

The J gene is TRBJ1-3, the V gene TRBV7-9; the D is unclear. The V gene's germline CDR1 is SEHNR and CDR2 FQNEAQ (reference sequence). There are 14 residues in the CDR3. The germline V and J ends were trimmed by 2 bases and 0 bases, with 5 bases remaining between them. For the CDR3, the DNA is TGTGCCAGCAGCTTACCGAGCTCTGGAAACACCATATATTTT. Amino acids: CASSLPSSGNTIYF.